This T cell receptor beta chain appears in the sequencing data of a study of blood T cell repertoires in COVID-19. Study-wide background: The origin of the acute and convalescent COVID-19 samples was the United States, Italy and Spain. Sample material is recorded as cDNA or gDNA derived from T cells, B-cell-depleted T cells, or PBMCs.

Here immunoSEQ multiplex PCR was the method, and the copy in TCRdb shows in-frame clones only, minus some. The data show 300,000 or so clones, with more than 80% seen just once and 1% to 1.3% held by the top ten. Cohorts were assigned according to the clinical history that participants reported. In Cohort 3, a recovered donor had either two negative PCRs, clearance, or symptom resolution. This clone has just one count. Other DNA sequences within the sample encode an identical CDR3. Germline CDR1 and CDR2: SNHLY and FYNNEI. V was pared by 4 bases and J by 1 base, with 7 bases between. This CDR3 contains 13 residues.

This clonotype originated in a woman aged 30 to 39 who had recovered from COVID-19. The chain recombines TRBV2 with TRBJ2-5, with D uncertain. Sequenced: PBMCs or T cells enriched from blood (not recorded which). This CDR3 is CASSVQPQETQYF. DNA for the CDR3: TGTGCCAGCAGTGTACAGCCCCAAGAGACCCAGTACTTC.